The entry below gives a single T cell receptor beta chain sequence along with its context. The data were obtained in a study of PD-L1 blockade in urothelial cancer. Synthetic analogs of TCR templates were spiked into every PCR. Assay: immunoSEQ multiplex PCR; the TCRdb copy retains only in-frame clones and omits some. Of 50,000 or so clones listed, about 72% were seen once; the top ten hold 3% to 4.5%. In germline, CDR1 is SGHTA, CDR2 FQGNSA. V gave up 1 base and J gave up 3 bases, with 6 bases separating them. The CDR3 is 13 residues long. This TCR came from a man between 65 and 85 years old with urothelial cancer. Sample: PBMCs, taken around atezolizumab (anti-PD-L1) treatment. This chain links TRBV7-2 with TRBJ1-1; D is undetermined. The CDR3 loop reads CASSLERDTEAFF. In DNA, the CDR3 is TGTGCCAGCAGCTTAGAGAGAGACACTGAAGCTTTCTTT.